Listed below are T cell receptor beta chains from one sample, sequenced in a study of spatial heterogeneity in lung cancer. TCRdb reanalysed the 5' RACE reads using MiXCR and keeps one entry per CDR3 protein. Of just under 4,000 distinct CDR3 sequences listed, around 40% were seen once; the top ten hold about 33%. This sample comprised lung tumor tissue, obtained at surgery. These receptors came from a male donor with early-stage non-small cell lung cancer. The CDR3 runs from the conserved cysteine through the conserved F or W. The D gene is left open where the match is weak. Only part of the rows carry a size: once, few, many, or a class if the clone is expanded.

-	TRBV10-3	TRBJ1-2	-	CAISESTTVLQGYTF	TGTGCCATCAGTGAGTCGACAACAGTCCTTCAAGGCTACACCTTC
-	TRBV7-3	TRBJ2-5	-	CASSQYMGETQYF	TGTGCCAGCAGCCAATATATGGGAGAGACCCAGTACTTC
-	TRBV7-9	TRBJ2-3	TRBD1	CASSLESGTGSSTDTQYF	TGTGCCAGCAGCTTAGAGTCCGGGACAGGGAGTAGCACAGATACGCAGTATTTT
medium-sized	TRBV7-8	TRBJ1-1	TRBD1	CASSFDRGTEAFF	TGTGCCAGCAGCTTCGACAGGGGCACTGAAGCTTTCTTT
medium-sized	TRBV14	TRBJ2-5	TRBD1	CASSQGQGQETQYF	TGTGCCAGCAGCCAAGGACAGGGCCAAGAGACCCAGTACTTC
few	TRBV3-1	TRBJ2-1	-	CASSQLPWEQFF	TGTGCCAGCAGTCAACTACCCTGGGAGCAGTTCTTC
many	TRBV7-6	TRBJ2-1	TRBD2	CASRPGTSGTNEQFF	TGTGCCAGCAGGCCCGGGACTAGCGGGACCAATGAGCAGTTCTTC
-	TRBV27	TRBJ1-4	-	CASKRTQAPGNEKLFF	TGTGCCAGCAAGCGGACGCAGGCGCCTGGTAATGAAAAACTGTTTTTT
few	TRBV7-8	TRBJ2-3	TRBD2	CASLKRGGRTDTQYF	TGTGCCAGCTTAAAACGGGGGGGCAGGACAGATACGCAGTATTTT
medium-sized	TRBV1	TRBJ2-2	-	CTSSQDGGSRTGELFF	TGCACCAGCAGCCAAGATGGGGGAAGTCGCACCGGGGAGCTGTTTTTT
few	TRBV15	TRBJ2-1	TRBD2	CATSSDIAGVGFF	TGTGCCACCAGCAGTGATATAGCGGGAGTTGGGTTCTTC
-	TRBV5-1	TRBJ2-3	-	CASSLDSLDTQYF	TGCGCCAGCAGCTTGGATTCGTTAGACACGCAGTATTTT
medium-sized	TRBV28	TRBJ1-1	-	CASSLYPGYTEAFF	TGTGCCAGCAGTTTATACCCAGGGTACACTGAAGCTTTCTTT
medium-sized	TRBV20-1	TRBJ2-7	-	CSATPGIEQYF	TGCAGTGCTACCCCAGGGATAGAGCAGTACTTC
medium-sized	TRBV6-5	TRBJ1-2	-	CASRRGSYGYTF	TGTGCCAGCCGAAGAGGGTCCTATGGCTACACCTTC
few	TRBV6-1	TRBJ2-7	TRBD1	CASGGQGAYEQYF	TGTGCCAGCGGGGGACAGGGGGCGTACGAGCAGTACTTC
few	TRBV4-1	TRBJ2-7	-	CASSQVRSDTYEQYF	TGCGCCAGCAGCCAAGTCCGGAGCGATACCTACGAGCAGTACTTC
few	TRBV6-5	TRBJ2-1	-	CASSSKGEQFF	TGTGCCAGCAGTTCCAAGGGTGAGCAGTTCTTC
-	TRBV5-4	TRBJ2-5	TRBD2	CASSLRGGQETQYF	TGTGCCAGCAGCTTGCGGGGGGGCCAAGAGACCCAGTACTTC
medium-sized	TRBV27	TRBJ2-7	-	CASSLSPGRFYEQYF	TGTGCCAGCAGTTTATCTCCAGGAAGATTCTACGAGCAGTACTTC
-	TRBV5-1	TRBJ2-3	TRBD2	CASSFLAGTSTDTQYF	TGCGCCAGCAGCTTTCTAGCGGGGACTAGCACAGATACGCAGTATTTT
-	TRBV20-1	TRBJ2-7	-	CSAVGLPYEQYF	TGCAGTGCTGTTGGACTTCCCTACGAGCAGTACTTC